The T cell receptor beta chain under discussion was sequenced for a study of a mutant IDH1 vaccine in newly diagnosed glioma. Study-wide background: Radiotherapy alone preceded vaccination by 4-6 weeks; alternatively, vaccination started with temozolomide cycles. Patients previously underwent radiotherapy, temozolomide, or both, and most underwent both.

Measured with immunoSEQ multiplex PCR; TCRdb has only the in-frame clones, and not every one. The data hold tens of thousands of clones, with roughly 84% observed a single time. Findings and caveats of the study: Among all patients, vaccine-induced immune responses occurred in approximately 94%.

V was pared by 0 bases and J by 2 bases, with 15 bases between. The CDR3 spans 17 residues. CDR1 is KGHSH, CDR2 LQKENI, per germline. Comments on this clone: No antigen is known for it.

Indicated time point: week 35, safety follow-up. Topical imiquimod accompanied each vaccine dose, which consisted of 300 ug of mutant IDH1 20-mer peptide. This chain joins TRBV18 and TRBJ2-3, with a possible D match to TRBD2 (6 bases). Sequencing used PBMCs, obtained from a glioma patient whose treatment included an IDH1 peptide vaccine. The sequence was collected from a man aged 18-30 years with glioma. CDR3 loop: CASSPPGFGSATDTQYF. In DNA form, the CDR3 reads TGTGCCAGCTCACCACCAGGTTTCGGGAGCGCCACAGATACGCAGTATTTT.